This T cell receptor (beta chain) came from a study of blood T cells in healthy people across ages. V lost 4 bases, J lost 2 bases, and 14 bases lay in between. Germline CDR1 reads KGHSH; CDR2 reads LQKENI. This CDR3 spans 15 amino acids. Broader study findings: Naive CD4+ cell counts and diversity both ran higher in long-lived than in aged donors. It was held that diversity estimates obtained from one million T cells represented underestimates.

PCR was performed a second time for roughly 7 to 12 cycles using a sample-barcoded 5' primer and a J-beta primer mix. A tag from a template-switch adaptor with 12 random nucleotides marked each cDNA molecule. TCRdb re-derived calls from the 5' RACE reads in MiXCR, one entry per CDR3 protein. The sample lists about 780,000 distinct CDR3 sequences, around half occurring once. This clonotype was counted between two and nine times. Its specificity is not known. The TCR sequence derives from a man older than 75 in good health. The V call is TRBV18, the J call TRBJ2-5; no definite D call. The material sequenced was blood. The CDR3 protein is CASSLGNSQQETQYF. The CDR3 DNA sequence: TGTGCCAGCTCACTTGGGAACTCCCAACAAGAGACCCAGTACTTC.